One and the same sample provided the 31 T cell receptor beta chains below, sequenced in a study of PD-1 blockade in classical Hodgkin lymphoma. Every patient was affected by relapse after autologous stem cell transplantation, while exposure to brentuximab vedotin was not uniform. Researchers report purifying CD4+ T cells from thawed PBMCs by magnetic negative selection. Repertoires were generated with immunoSEQ multiplex PCR, while TCRdb's copy carries only in-frame clones and drops some. The sample carries 17,000 or so clones, 85% recorded once. The sequencing here drew on CD4+ T cells from blood, taken at baseline. The receptors stem from a human donor with classical Hodgkin lymphoma.

This chain uses TRBV7-9 with TRBJ1-2; D gene unclear. The germline V gene encodes CDR1 SEHNR and CDR2 FQNEAQ (reference sequence). CDR3 length equals 13 residues. V lost 5 bases and J 5 bases, leaving 12 bases between the germline ends. Here the CDR3 DNA reads TGTGCCAGCAGCCGGACGGAAAAATATGGCTACACCTTC. It specifies CASSRTEKYGYTF. Complete variable domain (other parts from reference TRBV7-9 and TRBJ1-2): DTGVSQNPRHKITKRGQNVTFRCDPISEHNRLYWYRQTLGQGPEFLTYFQNEAQLEKSRLLSDRFSAERPKGSFSTLEIQRTEQGDSAMYLCASSRTEKYGYTFGSGTRLTVV.

The chain links TRBV7-8 to TRBJ1-4; 12 nucleotides line up with TRBD1. The CDR3 runs 16 residues. V was clipped by 4 bases and J by 5 bases; unmatched bases: 5. Germline V gene lookup returns CDR1 SGHVS and CDR2 FQNEAQ. CDR3 loop: CASSWGQGAQNEKLFF. CDR3 bases: TGTGCCAGCAGCTGGGGACAGGGGGCCCAGAATGAAAAACTGTTTTTT.

A few counts support this clone. CDR3 bases: TGTGCCAGCAGCCGAACAGGGGCACGCAAAAATGAGCAGTTCTTC. Translating gives CASSRTGARKNEQFF. The chain combines TRBV2 with TRBJ2-1; 7 nucleotides agree with TRBD1. This CDR3 comprises 15 residues. V was clipped by 6 bases and J by 7 bases; unmatched bases: 12. Germline V gene lookup returns CDR1 SNHLY and CDR2 FYNNEI.

This rearrangement joins TRBV7-3 to TRBJ2-3, with D unresolved. The CDR3 runs 14 residues. V was pared by 1 base and J by 5 bases, with 10 bases between. In germline, CDR1 is SGHTA, CDR2 FQGTGA. The CDR3 nucleotides are TGTGCCAGCAGCTTAATGGGGTATCTAGATACGCAGTATTTT. Translation gives CASSLMGYLDTQYF.

The chain joins TRBV25-1 to TRBJ1-2; no clear D gene. CDR1 is MGHDK, CDR2 SYGVNS, per germline. The CDR3 contains 14 residues. V lost 3 bases and J lost 4, with 12 bases in between. The CDR3: CASSDSDPGYGYTF. The CDR3 region has the DNA TGTGCCAGCAGTGATTCTGATCCTGGCTATGGCTACACCTTC.

This clone was seen a few times. V is TRBV6-5 and J is TRBJ2-7; D might be TRBD2 (5 bases). From germline, CDR1 is MNHEY and CDR2 SVGAGI. The CDR3 extends over 15 amino acids. With 0 bases removed from V and 3 bases from J, the gap between germline ends came to 12 bases. The CDR3: CASSYSRGGSYEQYF. Here the CDR3 DNA reads TGTGCCAGCAGTTACTCCCGGGGTGGGAGCTACGAGCAGTACTTC.

The V gene is TRBV27, the J gene TRBJ2-3; 7 bases match TRBD2. There are 15 residues in the CDR3. Germline CDR1 reads MNHEY; CDR2 reads SMNVEV (reference sequence). Germline trimming cut 9 bases from V and 1 base from J; bases unmatched to any gene: 10. The DNA for the CDR3 is TGTGCCAGAGCTGACGACGCGGGAGGCACAGATACGCAGTATTTT. Translated: CARADDAGGTDTQYF.

The chain recombines TRBV18 with TRBJ1-2, with a weak D call TRBD1 (5 bases). The V and J ends lost 0 bases and 7 bases respectively, with 9 bases between them. The CDR3 consists of 13 residues. Germline CDR1 is KGHSH and CDR2 is LQKENI. The CDR3 DNA follows: TGTGCCAGCTCACCACCAGTAGGGGCTGGCTACACCTTC. Protein sequence: CASSPPVGAGYTF.

This sequence joins TRBV7-7 and TRBJ1-1, with a weak D call TRBD1 (6 bases). V lost 4 bases, J lost 4 bases, and 10 bases lay in between. Per the germline V gene, CDR1 is SSHAT and CDR2 is FNYEAQ (reference sequence). This CDR3 is 13 amino acids long. The CDR3 sequence is CASSSGVFTEAFF. The CDR3 coding sequence is TGTGCCAGCAGCTCAGGGGTGTTCACTGAAGCTTTCTTT.

The V and J genes are TRBV19 and TRBJ2-5; D possibly corresponds to TRBD1 (5 bases). Germline loops: CDR1 LNHDA, CDR2 SQIVND (reference sequence). CDR3 length: 14 residues. The V gene lost 6 bases and the J gene lost 0 bases, with 11 bases spanning the gap. CDR3 amino acids: CASRMRQNQETQYF. In DNA form, the CDR3 reads TGTGCCAGTAGGATGCGACAGAACCAAGAGACCCAGTACTTC.

This clone has a handful of counts. The chain carries TRBV1 and TRBJ1-2; the DNA was not used to check the table's D call, TRBD1. TRBV1 is annotated as a pseudogene. The CDR3 totals 12 residues. Here the CDR3 DNA reads TGCACCAGCAGCCAAGAGGGGCAGTCCCGATCCTTC. Its translation: CTSSQEGQSRSF.

V is TRBV6-6 and J is TRBJ1-5, with D unclear. Germline loops: CDR1 MNHNY, CDR2 SVGAGI (reference sequence). The CDR3 totals 16 residues. V gave up 2 bases and J gave up 2 bases, with 13 bases separating them. The CDR3 is CASSYPQAGGNQPQHF. The CDR3 coding sequence is TGTGCCAGCAGTTACCCCCAGGCAGGTGGCAATCAGCCCCAGCATTTT.

The chain combines TRBV29-1 with TRBJ1-2; D unclear. Germline-derived CDR1 and CDR2 are SQVTM and ANQGSEA. Trimming removed 4 bases from V and 2 bases from J, with 5 bases in between. The CDR3 runs to 11 residues. The CDR3 sequence is CSVVFNYGYTF. The DNA for the CDR3 is TGCAGCGTTGTGTTCAACTATGGCTACACCTTC.

The sample holds one count of this clone. This chain links TRBV18 with TRBJ2-5; D unresolved. This CDR3 has 15 residues. Germline loops: CDR1 KGHSH, CDR2 LQKENI. Trimming pared 1 base from V and 4 bases from J, leaving 13 bases between. DNA for the CDR3: TGTGCCAGCTCACCACAGGGTAGCTCGGGAGAGACCCAGTACTTC. Encoded protein: CASSPQGSSGETQYF. Supplemented by reference TRBV18 and TRBJ2-5, the full variable domain reads NAGVMQNPRHLVRRRGQEARLRCSPMKGHSHVYWYRQLPEEGLKFMVYLQKENIIDESGMPKERFSAEFPKEGPSILRIQQVVRGDSAAYFCASSPQGSSGETQYFGPGTRLLVL.

The gene calls are TRBV28 and TRBJ2-1; 11 bases agree with TRBD2. The ends lost 6 bases at V and 3 bases at J; junction bases unmatched: 10. Germline V CDR1 and CDR2: MDHEN, SYDVKM. The CDR3 is 17 amino acids. CDR3 region: CASRLAPTSGSYNEQFF. The CDR3, as DNA: TGTGCCAGCAGACTGGCCCCCACTAGCGGGAGCTACAATGAGCAGTTCTTC.

The rearrangement links TRBV5-6 to TRBJ2-5, with 7 bases identical to TRBD1. This CDR3 spans 14 amino acids. V lost 2 bases to trimming and J lost 3 bases; unmatched junction nucleotides: 4. Germline loops: CDR1 SGHDT, CDR2 YYEEEE. This CDR3 is CASSFWDRKETQYF. CDR3 nucleotide sequence: TGTGCCAGCAGCTTTTGGGACAGAAAAGAGACCCAGTACTTC. The full variable domain, with the rest looked up from reference TRBV5-6 and TRBJ2-5, is DAGVTQSPTHLIKTRGQQVTLRCSPKSGHDTVSWYQQALGQGPQFIFQYYEEEERQRGNFPDRFSGHQFPNYSSELNVNALLLGDSALYLCASSFWDRKETQYFGPGTRLLVL.

This clone was recorded once. V is TRBV7-2 and J is TRBJ2-7; D is undetermined. Germline assignment: CDR1 SGHTA and CDR2 FQGNSA. The CDR3 is made up of 14 amino acids. V was shortened by 6 bases and J by 2 bases, with 14 bases between the two germline ends. The CDR3 loop is CASSRQDGTYEQYF. CDR3 nucleotides: TGTGCCAGCAGTCGTCAGGACGGTACCTACGAGCAGTACTTC.

This clone has a single count. The genes are TRBV11-2 and TRBJ1-5; 7 nucleotides match TRBD1. The CDR3 extends over 17 amino acids. V gave up 0 bases and J gave up 7 bases; unmatched junction bases: 12. The germline V gene has CDR1 SGHAT and CDR2 FQNNGV. CDR3 region: CASSLEFSAGGRQPQHF. The CDR3 nucleotides read TGTGCCAGCAGCTTAGAATTTTCCGCAGGGGGACGGCAGCCCCAGCATTTT.

The chain is built from TRBV21-1 and TRBJ2-7; the D call TRBD2 from the table was never checked on the DNA. TRBV21-1 is flagged as a pseudogene. The CDR3 is 11 amino acids. CDR3 in amino acids: CASVRLYEQYF. In DNA form, the CDR3 reads TGTGCCAGCGTCCGTTTGTACGAGCAGTACTTC.

This chain uses TRBV30 with TRBJ2-6; no reliable D call. CDR1 GTSNPN and CDR2 SVGIG come from the germline V gene (reference sequence). This CDR3 region has 14 residues. The CDR3 reads CGGVKGSGANVLTF. In DNA form, the CDR3 reads TGTGGTGGGGTAAAAGGATCTGGGGCCAACGTCCTGACTTTC.

V gene TRBV29-1 combines with J gene TRBJ2-2; 8 bases are shared with TRBD1. The trim removed 2 bases at V and 5 bases at J, leaving 4 bases unmatched. Germline V lookup: CDR1 SQVTM, CDR2 ANQGSEA. The CDR3 has 14 residues. The CDR3 is CSVESYRGTGELFF. The CDR3 DNA sequence: TGCAGCGTTGAATCCTACAGGGGGACCGGGGAGCTGTTTTTT.

The V call is TRBV19, the J call TRBJ2-7, with D possibly being TRBD2 (6 bases). The germline V gene encodes CDR1 LNHDA and CDR2 SQIVND (reference sequence). This CDR3 region has 14 residues. The V gene lost 5 bases and the J gene lost 3 bases, with 14 bases spanning the gap. CDR3 nucleotides: TGTGCCAGTAGTTACGATCTGGAGGGCTACGAGCAGTACTTC. It encodes CASSYDLEGYEQYF. Variable domain in full (rest from reference TRBV19 and TRBJ2-7): DGGITQSPKYLFRKEGQNVTLSCEQNLNHDAMYWYRQDPGQGLRLIYYSQIVNDFQKGDIAEGYSVSREKKESFPLTVTSAQKNPTAFYLCASSYDLEGYEQYFGPGTRLTVT.

The rearrangement uses TRBV7-2 and TRBJ2-3; 11 nucleotides align to TRBD2. This CDR3 is 15 amino acids long. V lost 3 bases and J lost 6; bases outside the gene matches: 5. Germline V lookup: CDR1 SGHTA, CDR2 FQGNSA. As DNA, the CDR3 is TGTGCCAGCAGCTTTAAGACTAGCGGGGCTGATACGCAGTATTTT. It encodes CASSFKTSGADTQYF.

The chain links TRBV7-3 to TRBJ2-2; D tentatively fits TRBD1 or TRBD2 (5 bases each). V was pared by 2 bases and J by 4 bases, with 5 bases between. Germline V lookup: CDR1 SGHTA, CDR2 FQGTGA. The CDR3 is made up of 13 amino acids. Written as DNA, the CDR3 is TGTGCCAGCAGCTTAGGGGGCACCGGGGAGCTGTTTTTT. It codes for CASSLGGTGELFF.

This clone was picked up a small number of times. J is TRBJ1-2 and V is TRBV19; TRBD1 matches at 9 bases. Germline trimming cut 5 bases from V and 8 bases from J; bases unmatched to any gene: 6. This CDR3 contains 13 residues. CDR1 and CDR2 (germline): LNHDA, SQIVND (reference sequence). The CDR3 DNA reads as TGTGCCAGTAGTTTCCGGGACAGGGACGGCTACACCTTC. This gives the protein CASSFRDRDGYTF.

V and J are TRBV5-1 and TRBJ2-7; TRBD1 agrees at 7 bases. J gave up 6 bases and V 2 bases, and 14 bases lay outside the gene matches. The CDR3 sequence is 16 residues long. The germline gives CDR1 SGHRS, CDR2 YFSETQ. CDR3 in amino acids: CASSFSTGPPTSEQYF. The CDR3 bases are TGCGCCAGCAGCTTTTCGACAGGGCCTCCAACTTCCGAGCAGTACTTC. The full variable domain, in which reference TRBV5-1 and TRBJ2-7 provide the parts outside the CDR3, is KAGVTQTPRYLIKTRGQQVTLSCSPISGHRSVSWYQQTPGQGLQFLFEYFSETQRNKGNFPGRFSGRQFSNSRSEMNVSTLELGDSALYLCASSFSTGPPTSEQYFGPGTRLTVT.

This clone occurred a few times. The chain has TRBV5-1 and TRBJ1-1; D gene ambiguous. V dropped 7 bases and J dropped 4 bases, with 11 bases sitting between them. CDR1 and CDR2 from the germline V gene are SGHRS and YFSETQ. The CDR3 spans 12 residues. The CDR3 spells CASSKGGTEAFF. CDR3 DNA: TGCGCCAGCTCCAAGGGTGGCACTGAAGCTTTCTTT.

The gene calls are TRBV4-2 and TRBJ1-2; no definite D call. The CDR3 has 15 amino acids. Germline V gene data show CDR1 as LGHNA and CDR2 as YNFKEQ. Deletions cut 1 base from V and 0 bases from J, with 9 bases between. The CDR3 protein is CASSQGDQSNYGYTF. The CDR3 DNA follows: TGTGCCAGCAGCCAAGGGGATCAGTCTAACTATGGCTACACCTTC.

V gene TRBV7-8 combines with J gene TRBJ2-7; no clear D gene. This CDR3 region has 15 residues. Germline assignment: CDR1 SGHVS and CDR2 FQNEAQ. V lost 3 bases, J lost 3 bases, and 15 bases lay in between. The CDR3 nucleotides read TGTGCCAGCAGCTTCCTGATGGGTCTGAACTACGAGCAGTACTTC. It is translated as CASSFLMGLNYEQYF.

This sequence joins TRBV2 and TRBJ2-5; TRBD2 is a possible D gene (5 bases). V shed 0 bases and J shed 5 bases, with 10 bases lying between them. Germline V gene data show CDR1 as SNHLY and CDR2 as FYNNEI. This CDR3 spans 14 amino acids. For the CDR3, the DNA is TGTGCCAGCAGTGAAGCGCGCCGAGGGGAGACCCAGTACTTC. It is translated as CASSEARRGETQYF.

The chain combines TRBV19 with TRBJ2-7, with a possible D match to TRBD1 (5 bases). Trimming shortened V by 4 bases and J by 2 bases, and 9 bases separated the two germline ends. The CDR3 is made up of 13 amino acids. Looked up from germline, CDR1 is LNHDA and CDR2 is SQIVND (reference sequence). CDR3 nucleotides: TGTGCCAGTAGTAAGTTAGGGGCCTACGAGCAGTACTTC. This translates into CASSKLGAYEQYF.